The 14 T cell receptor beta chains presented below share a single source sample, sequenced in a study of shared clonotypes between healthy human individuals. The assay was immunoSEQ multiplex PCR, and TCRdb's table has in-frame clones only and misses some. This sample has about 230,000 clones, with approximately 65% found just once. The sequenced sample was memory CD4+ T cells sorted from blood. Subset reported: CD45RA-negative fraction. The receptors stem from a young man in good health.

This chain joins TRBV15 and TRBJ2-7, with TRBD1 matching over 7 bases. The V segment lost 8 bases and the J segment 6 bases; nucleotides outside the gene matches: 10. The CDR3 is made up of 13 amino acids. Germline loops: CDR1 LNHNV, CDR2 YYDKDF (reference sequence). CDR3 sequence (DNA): TGTGCCACCTCTATGACAGGGATGGGCGAGCAGTACTTC. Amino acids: CATSMTGMGEQYF. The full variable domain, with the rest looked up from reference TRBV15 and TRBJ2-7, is DAMVIQNPRYQVTQFGKPVTLSCSQTLNHNVMYWYQQKSSQAPKLLFHYYDKDFNNEADTPDNFQSRRPNTSFCFLDIRSPGLGDTAMYLCATSMTGMGEQYFGPGTRLTVT.

For the CDR3, the DNA is TGTGCCAGCAGTGAGATTGGCGACGGGGAGCTGTTTTTT. The encoded protein is CASSEIGDGELFF. The rearrangement uses TRBV2 and TRBJ2-2, with no clear D. Germline assignment: CDR1 SNHLY and CDR2 FYNNEI. CDR3 size: 13 residues. Between the trimmed V and J ends, which lost 3 bases and 7 bases, there was a span of 9 bases.

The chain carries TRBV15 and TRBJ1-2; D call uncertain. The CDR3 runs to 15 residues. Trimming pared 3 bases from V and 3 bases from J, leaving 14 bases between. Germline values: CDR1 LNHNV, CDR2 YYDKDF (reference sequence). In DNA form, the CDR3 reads TGTGCCACCAGCAGGAGATCCGGGCTTGACTATGGCTACACCTTC. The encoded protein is CATSRRSGLDYGYTF.

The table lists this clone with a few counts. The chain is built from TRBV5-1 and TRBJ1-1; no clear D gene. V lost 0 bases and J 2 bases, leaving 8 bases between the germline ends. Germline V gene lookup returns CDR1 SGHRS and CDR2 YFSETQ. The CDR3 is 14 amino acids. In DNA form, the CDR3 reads TGCGCCAGCAGCTTGGTTTCGCCTAACACTGAAGCTTTCTTT. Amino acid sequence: CASSLVSPNTEAFF. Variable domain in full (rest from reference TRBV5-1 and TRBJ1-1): KAGVTQTPRYLIKTRGQQVTLSCSPISGHRSVSWYQQTPGQGLQFLFEYFSETQRNKGNFPGRFSGRQFSNSRSEMNVSTLELGDSALYLCASSLVSPNTEAFFGQGTRLTVV.

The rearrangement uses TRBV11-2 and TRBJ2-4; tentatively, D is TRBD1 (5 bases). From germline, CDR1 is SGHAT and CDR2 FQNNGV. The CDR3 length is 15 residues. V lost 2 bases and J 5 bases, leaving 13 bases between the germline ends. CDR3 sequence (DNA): TGTGCCAGCAGCTTAAGGTTGCAGACAGAAAACATTCAGTACTTC. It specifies CASSLRLQTENIQYF.

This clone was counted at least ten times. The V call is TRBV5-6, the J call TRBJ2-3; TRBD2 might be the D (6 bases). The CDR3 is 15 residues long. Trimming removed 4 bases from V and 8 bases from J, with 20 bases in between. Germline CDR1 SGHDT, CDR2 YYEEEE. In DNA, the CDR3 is TGTGCCAGCAGCCTGGGACTTCTTTTTCTAACTACGCAGTATTTT. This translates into CASSLGLLFLTTQYF.

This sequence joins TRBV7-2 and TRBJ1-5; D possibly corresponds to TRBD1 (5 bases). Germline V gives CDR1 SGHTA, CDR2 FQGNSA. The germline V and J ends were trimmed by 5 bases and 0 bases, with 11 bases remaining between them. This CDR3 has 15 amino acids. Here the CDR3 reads CASSQQGPSNQPQHF. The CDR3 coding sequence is TGTGCCAGCAGCCAGCAGGGACCTAGCAATCAGCCCCAGCATTTT.

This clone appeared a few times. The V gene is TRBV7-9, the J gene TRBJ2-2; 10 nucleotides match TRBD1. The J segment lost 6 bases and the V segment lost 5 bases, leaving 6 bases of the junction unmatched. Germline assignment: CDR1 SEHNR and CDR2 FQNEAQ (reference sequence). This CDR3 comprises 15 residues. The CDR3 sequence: CASSTRQGASGELFF. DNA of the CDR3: TGTGCCAGCAGCACGCGACAGGGGGCCTCCGGGGAGCTGTTTTTT.

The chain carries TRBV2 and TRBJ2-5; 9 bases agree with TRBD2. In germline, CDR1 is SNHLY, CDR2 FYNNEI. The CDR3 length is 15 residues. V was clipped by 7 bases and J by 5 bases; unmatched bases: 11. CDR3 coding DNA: TGTGCCAGCACCAGTAGCGGGAGAACTTGGGAGACCCAGTACTTC. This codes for CASTSSGRTWETQYF.

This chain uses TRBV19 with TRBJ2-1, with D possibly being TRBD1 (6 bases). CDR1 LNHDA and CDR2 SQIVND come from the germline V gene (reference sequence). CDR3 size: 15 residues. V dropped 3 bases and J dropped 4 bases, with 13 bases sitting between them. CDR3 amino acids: CASSIYPGTYNEQFF. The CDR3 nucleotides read TGTGCCAGTAGTATCTACCCGGGGACATACAATGAGCAGTTCTTC.

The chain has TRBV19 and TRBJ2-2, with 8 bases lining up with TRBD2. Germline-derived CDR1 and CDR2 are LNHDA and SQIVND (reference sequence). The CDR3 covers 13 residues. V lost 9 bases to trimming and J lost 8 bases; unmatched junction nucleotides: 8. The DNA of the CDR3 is TGTGCCAGCGCCGGACTAGCTTCGGGGGAGCTGTTTTTT. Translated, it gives CASAGLASGELFF.

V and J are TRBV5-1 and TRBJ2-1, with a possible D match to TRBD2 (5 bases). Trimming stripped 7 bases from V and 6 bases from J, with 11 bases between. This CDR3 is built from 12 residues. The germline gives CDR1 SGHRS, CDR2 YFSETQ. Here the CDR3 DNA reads TGCGCCAGCTCACCGGGAACCAATGAGCAGTTCTTC. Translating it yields CASSPGTNEQFF.

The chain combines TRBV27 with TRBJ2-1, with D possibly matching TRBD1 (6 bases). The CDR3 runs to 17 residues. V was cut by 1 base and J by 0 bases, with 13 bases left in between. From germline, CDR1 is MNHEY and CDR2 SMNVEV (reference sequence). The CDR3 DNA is TGTGCCAGCAGTTTATTCACAGGGCCCAGCTCCTACAATGAGCAGTTCTTC. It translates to CASSLFTGPSSYNEQFF.

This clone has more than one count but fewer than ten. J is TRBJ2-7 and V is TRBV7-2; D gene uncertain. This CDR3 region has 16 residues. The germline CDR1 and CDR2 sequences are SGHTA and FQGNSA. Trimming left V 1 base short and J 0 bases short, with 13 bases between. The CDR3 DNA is TGTGCCAGCAGCTTAGTCGGCGCCCAAAGCTCCTACGAGCAGTACTTC. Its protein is CASSLVGAQSSYEQYF.